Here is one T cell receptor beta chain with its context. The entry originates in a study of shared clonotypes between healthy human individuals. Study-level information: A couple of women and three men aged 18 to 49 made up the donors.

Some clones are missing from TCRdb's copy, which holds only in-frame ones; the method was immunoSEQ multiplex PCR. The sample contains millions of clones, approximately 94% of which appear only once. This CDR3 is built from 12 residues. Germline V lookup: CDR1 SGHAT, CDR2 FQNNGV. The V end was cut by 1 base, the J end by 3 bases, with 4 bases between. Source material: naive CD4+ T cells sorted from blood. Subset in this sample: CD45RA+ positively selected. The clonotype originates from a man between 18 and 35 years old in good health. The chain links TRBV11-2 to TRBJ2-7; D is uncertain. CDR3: CASSLADYEQYF. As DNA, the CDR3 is TGTGCCAGCAGCTTAGCAGACTACGAGCAGTACTTC.